One and the same sample provided the 4 T cell receptor beta chains below, sequenced in a study of blood T cell repertoires in COVID-19. Sequencing was performed with immunoSEQ multiplex PCR; in TCRdb, only in-frame clones are kept and a portion is missing. The sample carries some 290,000 clones, roughly 90% recorded once. Source material: PBMCs or T cells enriched from blood (not recorded which). These receptors were collected from a woman younger than 45 who had been exposed to COVID-19.

This rearrangement joins TRBV5-1 to TRBJ1-2; D is unclear. V lost 0 bases and J 0 bases, leaving 6 bases between the germline ends. The germline gives CDR1 SGHRS, CDR2 YFSETQ. CDR3 length: 14 amino acids. CDR3 protein: CASSLGRSNYGYTF. As DNA, the CDR3 is TGCGCCAGCAGCTTGGGCAGGTCTAACTATGGCTACACCTTC.

This clone occurred a few times. The rearrangement uses TRBV5-6 and TRBJ2-7; D is unclear. Trimming cost V 6 bases and J 0 bases, with 10 bases left between them. Per germline, CDR1 SGHDT and CDR2 YYEEEE. The CDR3 spans 13 residues. The chain's CDR3 is CASNPQSSYEQYF. Written as DNA, the CDR3 is TGTGCCAGCAACCCACAGAGCTCCTACGAGCAGTACTTC. Drawing the rest from reference TRBV5-6 and TRBJ2-7, the complete variable domain is DAGVTQSPTHLIKTRGQQVTLRCSPKSGHDTVSWYQQALGQGPQFIFQYYEEEERQRGNFPDRFSGHQFPNYSSELNVNALLLGDSALYLCASNPQSSYEQYFGPGTRLTVT.

The rearrangement uses TRBV7-8 and TRBJ1-2; 9 nucleotides agree with TRBD1. Germline lookup yields CDR1 SGHVS and CDR2 FQNEAQ. The CDR3 has 16 residues. V lost 5 bases and J lost 6; bases outside the gene matches: 13. The CDR3 loop reads CASSPTWGTGRDGYTF. The CDR3 DNA follows: TGTGCCAGCAGCCCTACCTGGGGGACAGGGCGTGATGGCTACACCTTC.

The CDR3 loop is CASSRLLGRDRGSPATNEKLFF. CDR3 sequence (DNA): TGCGCCAGCAGCCGCCTGCTCGGGCGGGACAGGGGTTCACCTGCAACTAATGAAAAACTGTTTTTT. The J gene is TRBJ1-4, the V gene TRBV4-3, with TRBD1 matching 10 bases. Germline CDR1 and CDR2: LGHNA and YSLEER. The CDR3 runs 22 residues. The V gene end was trimmed by 4 bases and the J gene end by 0 bases; junction bases not matched to a gene: 20.